This T cell receptor (beta chain) was recorded in a study of blood T cells in healthy people across ages (dated by TCRdb to 2015 to 2017). About the full investigation: In model experiments, template switching captured roughly one uniquely barcoded TCR beta cDNA molecule for every two T cells. Age-related changes in TCR beta repertoire diversity were measured in the study by deep sequencing normalized with unique cDNA molecular identifiers. Four age groups were formed from the donors: young (average approximately 17 years), middle-aged (more than 35), aged (approximately 60) and long-lived (approximately 78). Donors of different ages were randomly distributed across sequencing lanes to avoid experimental bias. The study analyzed two additional independent replicas of 1 million unique cDNA reads from the same blood draw for two donors, one aged 18 to 29 and one aged 80 or older.

The CDR3 runs 15 amino acids, cysteine and phenylalanine included. Only the CDR3 portion is preserved as DNA: 45 bases, with reading frame beginning at the first base. Trimming takes 1 base from V and 13 bases from J, and the germline ends sit 20 bases apart. The donors were roughly 40 Caucasian individuals from Russia, aged roughly 6 to 100 years, who were systemically healthy. Each donor gave about 10 milliliters of peripheral blood, drawn into EDTA-treated Vacutainer tubes. PBMCs were isolated by Ficoll-Paque density-gradient centrifugation, with at least 6 million obtained per sample. Total RNA was extracted from PBMCs with Trizol reagent, with at least 5.5 micrograms obtained per sample. For every donor, flow cytometry on a PBMC aliquot measured the percentage of naive CD45RAhigh/CD27high T cells. This clonotype was counted a few times. What this receptor recognizes is not known. The sample holds no much larger clone one base away, and base qualities are not on file.

The library was built by means of 5' RACE. The sample was run on an Illumina HiSeq 2500. The second PCR ran for roughly 7 to 12 cycles and used a J-beta primer mix along with a sample-barcoded 5' primer. A template-switch 5' adaptor carrying 12 random nucleotides introduced a unique molecular identifier onto each TCR beta cDNA molecule. Each sample yielded at least 3 million CDR3-containing paired-end reads. First-strand cDNA was synthesized from all RNA with the Mint cDNA synthesis kit, primed by a TRBC-specific oligonucleotide. All cDNA was treated with uracil-DNA glycosylase and then went through a first 18-cycle PCR with the universal primers M1SS and BC2_uni_R. In the authors' own workflow: For normalization, 1 million high-quality reads were randomly selected from each sample, with every read carrying a distinct molecular identifier. Instead of being binned into consensus sequences, reads that shared molecular identifiers were thrown out. CDR3 identification, clonotype clustering and error correction used MiTCR with a Q25 quality threshold and the strictest error-elimination algorithm. A nonparametric unseen species model with Euler transformation was used to estimate lower-bound total TCR beta diversity. Using fastp trimming at Q25 and MiXCR clonotype assembly, TCRdb reanalyzed the public sequencing data and kept in-frame beta chains. Rows with a matching CDR3 protein are joined into one entry that keeps the most common DNA and genes. TCRdb's processing, not the authors', yielded these V and J calls. This sample has about 1.8 million distinct CDR3 sequences in its table, and less than 50% of those were observed once. The ten top clones hold over 2% of the sample.

What the work shows at the level of the full study, not this receptor alone: Compared with the aged group, the long-lived group had more naive CD4+ T cells, fewer expanded clones and increased TCR diversity, a pattern suggesting age selection. Since profiling was done on bulk unsorted PBMCs, naive and antigen-experienced compartments could not be conclusively compared. The CMV infection status of donors was not known, potentially confounding age-related changes in expanded clonotypes. As age increased, observed TCR beta diversity per million T cells dropped in a roughly linear way, and a significant reduction was already evident by age approximately 40. The percentage of naive T cells measured by flow cytometry correlated strongly with observed TCR beta diversity. Estimates of total diversity from one million sequenced T cells were regarded as lower bounds and underestimates.

The sample taken for sequencing was blood. The source is a woman aged 40 to 50 in good health. The chain is made from TRBV12-3 or TRBV12-4 and TRBJ2-4; the best D guess is TRBD2, with 6 bases matching. The nucleotide sequence is given as TGTGCCAGCAGTTTAGAGGCGGGGTACCTGGCCCTCCAGTACTTC. The encoded protein is CASSLEAGYLALQYF.